Listed here are 22 T cell receptor beta chains from one sample, sequenced in a study of shared clonotypes between healthy human individuals (dated by TCRdb to the early 2020s). To prepare the library, the immunoSEQ multiplex PCR assay was applied. TCRdb mirrors the immuneACCESS table, restricted to in-frame sequences. Some clones are absent from its copies; in checked studies, under half trace to an unresolved V gene, and the reason for the others is unknown. The sample table shows millions of clones, and 90% to 95% are seen once. The ten largest account for 0.13% to 0.15% of the sample. The sample comprised naive CD4+ T cells sorted from blood. The cell subset or site label for this specimen denotes: CD45RA+ positively selected. These TCRs come from a man in his late teens or twenties in good health.

This clone was recorded once. The chain combines TRBV7-8 with TRBJ1-6; D not resolved. The germline V and J ends were trimmed by 5 bases and 7 bases, with 9 bases remaining between them. The CDR3 totals 13 residues. Germline CDR1 and CDR2: SGHVS and FQNEAQ. This CDR3 is CASSDETNSPLHF. The CDR3 region has the DNA TGTGCCAGCAGCGACGAGACAAATTCACCCCTCCACTTT.

With respect to this clone: Other DNA sequences in this specimen translate into the identical CDR3. J is TRBJ2-1 and V is TRBV11-2; D gene uncertain. The germline V and J ends were trimmed by 5 bases and 7 bases, with 6 bases remaining between them. The length of the CDR3 is 11 residues. Germline CDR1 SGHAT, CDR2 FQNNGV. This CDR3 is CASSLRNEQFF. The CDR3, as DNA: TGTGCCAGCAGCCTTCGAAATGAGCAGTTCTTC.

A note on this clone: The same CDR3 arises from other DNA sequences in this sample as well. The chain carries TRBV29-1 and TRBJ1-1; D ambiguous. Germline CDR1 and CDR2: SQVTM and ANQGSEA. The CDR3 spans 12 residues. V shed 4 bases and J shed 2 bases, with 8 bases lying between them. The CDR3 DNA is TGCAGCGTTGGCGGTCTTAACACTGAAGCTTTCTTT. It is translated as CSVGGLNTEAFF.

The chain links TRBV4-1 to TRBJ2-3; 7 positions match TRBD1. The CDR3 length is 15 residues. Germline V gene sequence: CDR1 MGHRA, CDR2 YSYEKL. The ends lost 4 bases at V and 1 base at J; junction bases unmatched: 5. The CDR3 protein is CASSLTGLGTDTQYF. In DNA form, the CDR3 reads TGCGCCAGCAGCCTGACAGGGCTCGGCACAGATACGCAGTATTTT.

About this clone: At the DNA level, this CDR3 is encoded by other sequences in the same sample as well. This chain joins TRBV5-4 and TRBJ2-7; D might be TRBD1 or TRBD2, each matching 6 bases. Germline lookup yields CDR1 SGHNT and CDR2 YYREEE (reference sequence). This CDR3 region has 13 residues. Trimming removed 2 bases at V and 2 bases at J, with 8 bases between. The CDR3: CASSFGGTYEQYF. The CDR3, as DNA: TGTGCCAGCAGCTTCGGGGGCACCTACGAGCAGTACTTC.

The V gene is TRBV7-9, the J gene TRBJ2-6, with a possible D match to TRBD1 (6 bases). The CDR3 consists of 19 residues. The V and J ends lost 2 bases and 0 bases respectively, with 17 bases between them. Germline CDR1 and CDR2: SEHNR and FQNEAQ (reference sequence). The CDR3: CASSLIWTETLSGANVLTF. Written as DNA, the CDR3 is TGTGCCAGCAGCTTAATCTGGACAGAAACCCTCTCTGGGGCCAACGTCCTGACTTTC.

Concerning this clone: Other DNA sequences in the sample encode the same CDR3. The CDR3 coding sequence is TGTGCCAGCTCACCACCGGGCAACACAGATACGCAGTATTTT. The encoded protein is CASSPPGNTDTQYF. This rearrangement joins TRBV18 to TRBJ2-3; D gene unclear. V dropped 0 bases and J dropped 2 bases, with 6 bases sitting between them. CDR3 length: 14 residues. CDR1 and CDR2 (germline): KGHSH, LQKENI.

As regards this clone: Other DNA sequences from this sample encode an identical CDR3 as well. The chain combines TRBV30 with TRBJ1-3; D may be TRBD1 (5 bases). The CDR3 length is 15 residues. With 0 bases removed from V and 0 bases from J, the gap between germline ends came to 9 bases. The germline V gene has CDR1 GTSNPN and CDR2 SVGIG (reference sequence). The CDR3 DNA reads as TGTGCCTGGAGTGTACGTGGGGGCTCTGGAAACACCATATATTTT. Its translation is CAWSVRGGSGNTIYF.

This rearrangement joins TRBV12-2 to TRBJ2-7; the table's D call TRBD2 went unverified against the DNA. TRBV12-2 is deemed a pseudogene. The CDR3 has 14 amino acids. CDR3 amino acids: CASRLAGRHYEQYF. CDR3 nucleotide sequence: TGTGCAAGTCGCTTAGCGGGGAGGCACTACGAGCAGTACTTC.

V and J are TRBV27 and TRBJ1-1; D call uncertain. CDR3 length: 14 residues. The V end lost 4 bases, the J end lost 2 bases, and 11 bases lay between the germline ends. Germline V CDR1 and CDR2: MNHEY, SMNVEV (reference sequence). The CDR3 bases are TGTGCCAGCAGTTCCCCGTGGACCAACACTGAAGCTTTCTTT. This sequence encodes CASSSPWTNTEAFF.

The CDR3 sequence is CSSDRGLPTDTQYF. CDR3 DNA: TGCAGCTCCGACAGGGGACTCCCCACAGATACGCAGTATTTT. The genes are TRBV29-1 and TRBJ2-3; 8 bases align to TRBD1. V lost 8 bases, J lost 2 bases, and 9 bases stayed unmatched. This CDR3 has 14 amino acids. Germline CDR1 and CDR2: SQVTM and ANQGSEA.

About this clone: The same CDR3 arises from other DNA sequences in this sample as well. V is TRBV28 and J is TRBJ2-6; D unresolved. The CDR3 loop spans 15 amino acids. V was pared by 1 base and J by 0 bases, with 4 bases between. From germline, CDR1 is MDHEN and CDR2 SYDVKM. DNA of the CDR3: TGTGCCAGCAGTTTATCCTCCTCTGGGGCCAACGTCCTGACTTTC. As protein: CASSLSSSGANVLTF.

With regard to this clone: The same CDR3 arises from other DNA sequences in this sample as well. This rearrangement joins TRBV5-1 to TRBJ2-6; D unresolved. This CDR3 has 14 residues. Trimming removed 0 bases at V and 2 bases at J, with 3 bases between. Germline V gene lookup returns CDR1 SGHRS and CDR2 YFSETQ. CDR3 in amino acids: CASSLAPGANVLTF. DNA for the CDR3: TGCGCCAGCAGCTTGGCTCCTGGGGCCAACGTCCTGACTTTC.

This rearrangement joins TRBV30 to TRBJ1-5, with D tentatively TRBD1 (5 bases). The germline V gene has CDR1 GTSNPN and CDR2 SVGIG (reference sequence). V lost 1 base, J lost 4 bases, and 11 bases lay in between. The CDR3 sequence is 14 residues long. CDR3 residues: CAWSADSINQPQHF. The CDR3, as DNA: TGTGCCTGGAGTGCCGACAGTATAAATCAGCCCCAGCATTTT.

This clone was detected once. J is TRBJ2-7 and V is TRBV7-2, with D maybe TRBD2 (5 bases). In germline, CDR1 is SGHTA, CDR2 FQGNSA. V lost 3 bases, J lost 5 bases, and 14 bases lay in between. The CDR3 is 14 amino acids. This CDR3 reads CASSLGGEMDEQYF. The CDR3 DNA follows: TGTGCCAGCAGCTTGGGTGGGGAGATGGACGAGCAGTACTTC.

This clone was detected only once. The rearrangement joins TRBV30 to TRBJ2-3; a possible D gene is TRBD1 (5 bases). Looked up from germline, CDR1 is GTSNPN and CDR2 is SVGIG (reference sequence). The V end lost 0 bases, the J end lost 8 bases, and 15 bases lay between the germline ends. This CDR3 spans 14 amino acids. In DNA, the CDR3 is TGTGCCTGGAGTGTAAGGTCAGGGTACGGTACGCAGTATTTT. Translating gives CAWSVRSGYGTQYF.

V is TRBV2 and J is TRBJ2-7; 8 bases are a match to TRBD1. V lost 5 bases to trimming and J lost 1 base; unmatched junction nucleotides: 10. This CDR3 contains 16 residues. The germline V gene has CDR1 SNHLY and CDR2 FYNNEI. CDR3 residues: CASSRAGGIQSYEQYF. In nucleotides, the CDR3 is TGTGCCAGCAGTAGGGCAGGGGGCATCCAATCCTACGAGCAGTACTTC.

The rearrangement joins TRBV13 to TRBJ2-7; TRBD2 matches 10 bases. CDR3 size: 17 residues. The junction had 13 bases not matched to a gene; V was cut back by 4 bases and J by 4 bases. The germline V gene encodes CDR1 PRHDT and CDR2 FYEKMQ (reference sequence). CDR3 sequence reads: CASSSVRTSGKGYEQYF. In DNA, the CDR3 is TGTGCCAGCAGCTCAGTTCGGACTAGCGGAAAAGGGTACGAGCAGTACTTC.

V and J are TRBV5-1 and TRBJ2-6; D remains ambiguous. Germline V lookup: CDR1 SGHRS, CDR2 YFSETQ. The V end lost 3 bases, the J end lost 3 bases, and 13 bases lay between the germline ends. This CDR3 region has 16 residues. The CDR3 protein is CASSSGMKGGANVLTF. The CDR3 region has the DNA TGCGCCAGCAGCTCAGGAATGAAGGGTGGGGCCAACGTCCTGACTTTC.

CDR3 region: CASSSQYGYTF. The CDR3 DNA reads TGTGCCAGCAGCTCTCAATATGGCTACACCTTC. The chain is built from TRBV7-2 and TRBJ1-2, with D hard to call. Germline CDR1 is SGHTA and CDR2 is FQGNSA. The V gene lost 4 bases and the J gene lost 5 bases, with 5 bases spanning the gap. The CDR3 runs to 11 residues.

The chain carries TRBV29-1 and TRBJ1-3; the D gene is possibly TRBD1 (6 bases). CDR3 size: 16 residues. Trimming shortened V by 0 bases and J by 0 bases, and 12 bases separated the two germline ends. Germline CDR1 reads SQVTM; CDR2 reads ANQGSEA. The CDR3 region has the DNA TGCAGCGTTGAAGATTTAACAGGGAGCTCTGGAAACACCATATATTTT. It specifies CSVEDLTGSSGNTIYF.

This chain joins TRBV6-5 and TRBJ2-7; 9 bases fit TRBD1. The junction had 4 bases not matched to a gene; V was cut back by 6 bases and J by 4 bases. CDR1 and CDR2 from the germline V gene are MNHEY and SVGAGI. This CDR3 comprises 13 residues. The CDR3 sequence is CASRGTGKYEQYF. The CDR3, as DNA: TGTGCCAGCAGGGGGACAGGGAAGTACGAGCAGTACTTC.